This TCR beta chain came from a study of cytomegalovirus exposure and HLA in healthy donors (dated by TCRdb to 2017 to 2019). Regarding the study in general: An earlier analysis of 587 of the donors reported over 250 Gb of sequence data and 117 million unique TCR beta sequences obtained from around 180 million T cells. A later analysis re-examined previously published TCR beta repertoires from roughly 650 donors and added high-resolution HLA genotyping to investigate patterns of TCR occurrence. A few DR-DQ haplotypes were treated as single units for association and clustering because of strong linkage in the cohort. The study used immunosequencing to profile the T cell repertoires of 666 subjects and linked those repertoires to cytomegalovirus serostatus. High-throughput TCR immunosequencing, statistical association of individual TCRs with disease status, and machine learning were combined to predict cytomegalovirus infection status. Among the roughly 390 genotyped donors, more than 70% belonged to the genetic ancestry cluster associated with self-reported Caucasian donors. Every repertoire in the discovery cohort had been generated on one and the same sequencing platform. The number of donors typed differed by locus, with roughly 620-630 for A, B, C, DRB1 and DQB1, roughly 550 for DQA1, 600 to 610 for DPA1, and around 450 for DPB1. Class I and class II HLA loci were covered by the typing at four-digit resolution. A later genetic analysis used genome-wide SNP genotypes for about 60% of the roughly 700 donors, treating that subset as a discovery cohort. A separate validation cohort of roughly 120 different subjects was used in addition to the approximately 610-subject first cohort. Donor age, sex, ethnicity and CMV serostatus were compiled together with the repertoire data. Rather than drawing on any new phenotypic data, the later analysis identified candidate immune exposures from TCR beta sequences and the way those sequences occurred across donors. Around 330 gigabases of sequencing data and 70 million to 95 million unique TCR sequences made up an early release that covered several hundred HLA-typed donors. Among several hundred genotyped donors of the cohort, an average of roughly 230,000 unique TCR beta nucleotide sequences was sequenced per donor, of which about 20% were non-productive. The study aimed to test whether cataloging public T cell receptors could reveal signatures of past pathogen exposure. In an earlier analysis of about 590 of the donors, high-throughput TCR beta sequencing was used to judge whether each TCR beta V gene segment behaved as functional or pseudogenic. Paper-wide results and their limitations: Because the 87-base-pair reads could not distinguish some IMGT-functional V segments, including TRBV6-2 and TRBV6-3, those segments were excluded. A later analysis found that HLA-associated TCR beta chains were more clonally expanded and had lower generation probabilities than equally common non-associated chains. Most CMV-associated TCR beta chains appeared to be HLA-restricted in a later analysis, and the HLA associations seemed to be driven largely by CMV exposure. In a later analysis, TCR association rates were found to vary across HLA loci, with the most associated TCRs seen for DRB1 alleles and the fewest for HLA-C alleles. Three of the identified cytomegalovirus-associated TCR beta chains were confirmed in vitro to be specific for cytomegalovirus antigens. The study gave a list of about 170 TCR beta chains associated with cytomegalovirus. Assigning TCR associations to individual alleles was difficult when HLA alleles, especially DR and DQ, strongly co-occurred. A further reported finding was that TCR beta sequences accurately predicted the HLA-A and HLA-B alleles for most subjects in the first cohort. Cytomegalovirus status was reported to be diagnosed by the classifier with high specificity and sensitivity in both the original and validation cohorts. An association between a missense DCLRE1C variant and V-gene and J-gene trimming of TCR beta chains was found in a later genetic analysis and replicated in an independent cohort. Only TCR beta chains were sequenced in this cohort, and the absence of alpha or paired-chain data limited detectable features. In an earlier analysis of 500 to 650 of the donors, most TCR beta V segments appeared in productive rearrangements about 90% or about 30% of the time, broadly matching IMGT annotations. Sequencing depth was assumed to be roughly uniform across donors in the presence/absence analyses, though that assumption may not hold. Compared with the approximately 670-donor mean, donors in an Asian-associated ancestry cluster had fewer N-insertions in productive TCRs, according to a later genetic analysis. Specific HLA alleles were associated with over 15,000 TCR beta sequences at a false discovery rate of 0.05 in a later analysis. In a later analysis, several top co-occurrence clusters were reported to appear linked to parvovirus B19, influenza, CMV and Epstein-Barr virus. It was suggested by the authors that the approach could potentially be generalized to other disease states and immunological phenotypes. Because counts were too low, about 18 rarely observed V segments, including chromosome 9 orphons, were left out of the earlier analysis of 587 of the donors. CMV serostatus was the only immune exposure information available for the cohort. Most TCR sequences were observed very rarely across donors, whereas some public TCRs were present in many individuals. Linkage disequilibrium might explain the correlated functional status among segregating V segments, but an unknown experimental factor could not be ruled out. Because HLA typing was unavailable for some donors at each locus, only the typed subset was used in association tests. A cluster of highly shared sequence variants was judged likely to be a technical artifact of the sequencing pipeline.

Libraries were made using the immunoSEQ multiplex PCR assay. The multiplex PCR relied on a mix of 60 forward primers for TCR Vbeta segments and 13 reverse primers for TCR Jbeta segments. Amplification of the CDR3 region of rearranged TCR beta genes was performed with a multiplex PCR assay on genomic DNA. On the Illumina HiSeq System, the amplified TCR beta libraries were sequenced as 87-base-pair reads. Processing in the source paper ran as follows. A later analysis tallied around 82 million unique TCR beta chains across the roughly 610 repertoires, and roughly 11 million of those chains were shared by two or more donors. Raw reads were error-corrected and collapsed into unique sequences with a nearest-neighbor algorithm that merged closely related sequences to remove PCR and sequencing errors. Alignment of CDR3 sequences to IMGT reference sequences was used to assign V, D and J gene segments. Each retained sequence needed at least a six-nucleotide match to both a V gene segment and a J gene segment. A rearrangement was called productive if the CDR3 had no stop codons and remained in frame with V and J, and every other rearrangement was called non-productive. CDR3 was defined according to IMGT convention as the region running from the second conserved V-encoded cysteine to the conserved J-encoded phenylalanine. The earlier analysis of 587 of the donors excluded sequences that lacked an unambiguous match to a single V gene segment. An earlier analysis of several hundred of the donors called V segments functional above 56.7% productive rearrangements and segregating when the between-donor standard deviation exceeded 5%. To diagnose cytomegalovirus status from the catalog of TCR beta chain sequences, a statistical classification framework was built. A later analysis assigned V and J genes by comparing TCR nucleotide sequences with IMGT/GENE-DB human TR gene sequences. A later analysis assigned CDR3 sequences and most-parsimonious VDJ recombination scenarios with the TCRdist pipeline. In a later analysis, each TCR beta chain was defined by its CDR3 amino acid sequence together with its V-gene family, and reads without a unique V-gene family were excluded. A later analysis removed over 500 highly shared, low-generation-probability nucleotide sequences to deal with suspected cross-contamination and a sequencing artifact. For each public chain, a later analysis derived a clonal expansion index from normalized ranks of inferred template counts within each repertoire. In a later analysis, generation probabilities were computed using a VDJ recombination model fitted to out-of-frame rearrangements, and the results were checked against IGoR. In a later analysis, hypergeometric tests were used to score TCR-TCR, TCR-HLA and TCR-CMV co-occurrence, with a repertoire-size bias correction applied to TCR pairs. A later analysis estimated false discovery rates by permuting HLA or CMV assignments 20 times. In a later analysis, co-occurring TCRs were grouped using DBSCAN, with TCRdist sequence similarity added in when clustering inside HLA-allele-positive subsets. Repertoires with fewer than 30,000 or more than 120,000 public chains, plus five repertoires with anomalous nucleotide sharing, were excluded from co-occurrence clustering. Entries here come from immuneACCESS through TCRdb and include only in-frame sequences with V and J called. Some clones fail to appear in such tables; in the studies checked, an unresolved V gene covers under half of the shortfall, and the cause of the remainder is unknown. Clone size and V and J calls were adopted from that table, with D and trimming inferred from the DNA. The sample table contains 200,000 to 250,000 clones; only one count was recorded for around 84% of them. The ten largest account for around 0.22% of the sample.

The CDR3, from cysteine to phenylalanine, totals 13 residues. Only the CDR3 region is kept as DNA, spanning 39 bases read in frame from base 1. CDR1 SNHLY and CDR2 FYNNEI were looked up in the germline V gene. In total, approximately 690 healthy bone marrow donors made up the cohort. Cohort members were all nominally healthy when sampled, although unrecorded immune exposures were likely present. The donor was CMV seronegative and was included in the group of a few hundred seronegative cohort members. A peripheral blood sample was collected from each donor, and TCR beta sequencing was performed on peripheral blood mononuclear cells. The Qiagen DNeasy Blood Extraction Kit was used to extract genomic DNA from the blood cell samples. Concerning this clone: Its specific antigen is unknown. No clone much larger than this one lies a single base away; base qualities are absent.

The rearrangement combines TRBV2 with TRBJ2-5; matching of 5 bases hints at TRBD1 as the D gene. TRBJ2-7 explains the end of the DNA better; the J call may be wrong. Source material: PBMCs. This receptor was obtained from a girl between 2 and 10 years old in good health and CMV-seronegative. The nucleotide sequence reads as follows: TGTGCCAGCAGAGGAGACAGCCTCTACGAGCAGTACTTC. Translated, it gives CASRGDSLYEQYF.